A selection of T cell receptor beta chains follows, all from one sample in a study of blood T cell repertoires in COVID-19. Sequencing was performed with immunoSEQ multiplex PCR; in TCRdb, only in-frame clones are kept and a portion is missing. The sample contains approximately 200,000 clones, about 86% of which appear only once. What was sequenced was peripheral blood. Receptor source: a man in his 60s who had recovered from COVID-19. Both conserved end residues are part of each CDR3. D genes are given only for firm matches. The size field is filled for only some rows; it gives once, few, many or a size class.

cdr3_aa cdr3_nt d_call j_call v_call clone_size
CASSLQGQETQYF TGTGCCAGCAGCCTACAGGGACAAGAGACCCAGTACTTC - TRBJ2-5 TRBV27 -
CASSGHLANQPQHF TGTGCCAGCAGCGGCCACCTTGCCAATCAGCCCCAGCATTTT - TRBJ1-5 TRBV11-2 -
CACSDPPGRPNEKLFF TGTGCCTGCAGTGACCCACCCGGCAGGCCTAATGAAAAACTGTTTTTT - TRBJ1-4 TRBV25-1 -
CASSPSGGNQPQHF TGTGCCAGCAGCCCCTCGGGGGGCAATCAGCCCCAGCATTTT - TRBJ1-5 TRBV7-2 -
CASWSSGGGTDTQYF TGTGCCAGCTGGTCAAGCGGGGGGGGGACAGATACGCAGTATTTT TRBD2 TRBJ2-3 TRBV2 -
CARSPRTSGRDTGELFF TGTGCCAGAAGCCCCAGGACTAGCGGTAGGGACACCGGGGAGCTGTTTTTT TRBD2 TRBJ2-2 TRBV5-3 -
CASTLMQTSGQDTQYF TGTGCCAGCACCCTCATGCAGACTAGCGGACAAGATACGCAGTATTTT TRBD2 TRBJ2-3 TRBV7-8 -
CASSLLANGELFF TGTGCCAGCAGTTTACTAGCGAACGGGGAGCTGTTTTTT - TRBJ2-2 TRBV28 -
CAGKTGANYGYTF TGTGCCGGAAAGACAGGAGCTAACTATGGCTACACCTTC - TRBJ1-2 TRBV7-3 -
CASSSAALEEQYF TGTGCCAGCAGTAGCGCAGCCCTAGAAGAGCAGTACTTC - TRBJ2-7 TRBV11-2 -
CASSVAIRAQAGNTIYF TGTGCCAGCAGCGTAGCTATCAGGGCCCAAGCTGGAAACACCATATATTTT - TRBJ1-3 TRBV9 -
CASSSPGQKAFF TGTGCCAGCAGCTCCCCAGGGCAAAAAGCTTTCTTT - TRBJ1-1 TRBV5-5 -
CASSLRAGVDGGNVLTF TGTGCCAGCAGCTTAAGGGCGGGGGTTGATGGTGGCAACGTCCTGACTTTC TRBD2 TRBJ2-6 TRBV7-2 -
CASSWKGQGGSSYNSPLHF TGTGCCAGCAGTTGGAAAGGACAGGGGGGGAGCTCCTATAATTCACCCCTCCACTTT TRBD1 TRBJ1-6 TRBV27 -
CASSSPGTGLNTQYF TGTGCCAGCAGCTCCCCGGGGACAGGGTTAAATACGCAGTATTTT TRBD1 TRBJ2-3 TRBV7-3 -
CASRVAGSSYEQYF TGTGCCAGCAGGGTAGCGGGGAGCTCCTACGAGCAGTACTTC TRBD2 TRBJ2-7 TRBV7-2 -
CASSRDSRSPLHF TGTGCCAGTAGCCGGGACAGCCGATCACCCCTCCACTTT TRBD1 TRBJ1-6 TRBV19 once
CASSPTGRMAEAFF TGTGCCAGCAGCCCGACAGGGAGAATGGCGGAAGCTTTCTTT TRBD1 TRBJ1-1 TRBV5-4 -
CASSYFRGFGAEPQHF TGTGCCAGCAGTTACTTTCGCGGATTTGGGGCTGAGCCCCAGCATTTT - TRBJ1-5 TRBV6-5 -
CASSAVSGRATNEQFF TGTGCCAGCAGTGCGGTTAGCGGGAGGGCCACAAATGAGCAGTTCTTC TRBD2 TRBJ2-1 TRBV27 -
CASSPNEVEAFF TGTGCCAGCAGCCCCAATGAGGTTGAAGCTTTCTTT - TRBJ1-1 TRBV11-2 -
CASSPRQGNTDTQYF TGTGCCAGCAGCCCGCGACAGGGGAACACAGATACGCAGTATTTT TRBD1 TRBJ2-3 TRBV6-2/TRBV6-3 once
CASSPRISPGTDTQYF TGTGCCAGCAGCCCGAGAATCTCCCCGGGCACAGATACGCAGTATTTT - TRBJ2-3 TRBV9 -
CASSLGQGSYEQYF TGTGCCAGCAGCTTGGGTCAGGGCTCCTACGAGCAGTACTTC - TRBJ2-7 TRBV5-6 few
CASSLKRIAGGTNTGELFF TGTGCCAGCAGTTTGAAGAGAATAGCGGGAGGCACCAACACCGGGGAGCTGTTTTTT TRBD2 TRBJ2-2 TRBV27 -
CASSLQITGIEQFF TGTGCCAGCAGCTTGCAAATTACAGGTATTGAGCAGTTCTTC - TRBJ2-1 TRBV5-5 -
CASSNLGRNTEAFF TGTGCCAGCAGCAACCTAGGGAGGAACACTGAAGCTTTCTTT - TRBJ1-1 TRBV6-5 -
CASTRGGDQETQYF TGCGCCAGCACCCGGGGGGGGGACCAAGAGACCCAGTACTTC TRBD2 TRBJ2-5 TRBV5-1 -
CASNRGANYGYTF TGTGCCAGTAACAGGGGTGCTAACTATGGCTACACCTTC TRBD1 TRBJ1-2 TRBV12-3/TRBV12-4 -
CASSPSRGGRNYEQYF TGTGCCAGTAGTCCCTCGAGGGGGGGTAGAAACTACGAGCAGTACTTC - TRBJ2-7 TRBV19 -
CASSLYAGTDTQYF TGCGCCAGCAGCTTGTACGCGGGCACAGATACGCAGTATTTT - TRBJ2-3 TRBV5-1 once
CAAGLAGSTDTQYF TGTGCCGCCGGACTAGCGGGTTCCACAGATACGCAGTATTTT TRBD2 TRBJ2-3 TRBV24-1 -
CASRVDRASYEQYF TGTGCCAGTAGAGTTGACAGGGCTTCCTACGAGCAGTACTTC TRBD1 TRBJ2-7 TRBV19 -
CASSPRRTSAGGTQYF TGTGCCAGCAGCCCTCGTCGGACTAGCGCCGGAGGTACGCAGTATTTT TRBD2 TRBJ2-3 TRBV5-8 -
CASRLGTSGDTQYF TGTGCCAGCAGGCTGGGGACTTCAGGGGATACGCAGTATTTT - TRBJ2-3 TRBV7-2 -
CASSFYGGLKSYEQYF TGTGCCAGCAGCTTTTACGGGGGTTTAAAGTCCTACGAGCAGTACTTC - TRBJ2-7 TRBV7-9 few
CAPEGGLLGQPQHF TGTGCCCCAGAGGGGGGGCTTTTGGGTCAGCCCCAGCATTTT - TRBJ1-5 TRBV30 -
CASTRSEVRNTEAFF TGTGCCAGCACCCGGTCTGAGGTACGGAACACTGAAGCTTTCTTT - TRBJ1-1 TRBV3-1/TRBV3-2 -
CASNNNGITHF TGTGCCAGCAACAACAATGGTATCACGCATTTT - TRBJ1-5 TRBV12-3/TRBV12-4 -
CASSPTAGQYNEQFF TGTGCCAGCAGCCCGACGGCAGGGCAATACAATGAGCAGTTCTTC - TRBJ2-1 TRBV7-6 -
CASSPTGGGPLHF TGTGCCAGTAGTCCCACGGGGGGTGGACCCCTCCACTTT - TRBJ1-6 TRBV19 -
CAWSQRGSKYF TGTGCCTGGAGTCAGAGGGGGTCGAAGTATTTT - TRBJ2-3 TRBV30 -
CASSPPEGLSTDTQYF TGTGCCAGCTCACCACCGGAGGGCTTGAGCACAGATACGCAGTATTTT - TRBJ2-3 TRBV18 -
CASSGLKEETQYF TGTGCCAGCTCGGGACTCAAAGAAGAGACCCAGTACTTC - TRBJ2-5 TRBV10-3 -
CAIRGGTVQETQYF TGTGCCATCAGAGGAGGGACAGTCCAAGAGACCCAGTACTTC - TRBJ2-5 TRBV10-3 once
CASSTGQGGLNEQFF TGCGCCAGCAGCACAGGACAGGGAGGGCTAAATGAGCAGTTCTTC - TRBJ2-1 TRBV5-1 -
CASSKGTGDQFF TGTGCCAGCAGCAAAGGGACAGGGGACCAGTTCTTC TRBD1 TRBJ2-1 TRBV6-5 -
CASSPSLAGYNEQFF TGTGCCAGTAGTCCCAGCCTAGCGGGGTACAATGAGCAGTTCTTC TRBD2 TRBJ2-1 TRBV19 -
CASSSGFSGNTIYF TGTGCCAGCAGCTCAGGGTTTTCTGGAAACACCATATATTTT - TRBJ1-3 TRBV3-1/TRBV3-2 -
CASSYQSGTGVPEAFF TGTGCCAGCAGCTACCAATCCGGGACAGGGGTTCCTGAAGCTTTCTTT TRBD1 TRBJ1-1 TRBV3-1/TRBV3-2 -
CAWEGQGNTGELFF TGTGCCTGGGAGGGCCAGGGCAACACCGGGGAGCTGTTTTTT - TRBJ2-2 TRBV30 -